One sample yielded the 26 T cell receptor beta chains listed below, sequenced in a study of PD-L1 blockade in urothelial cancer. Some clones are missing from TCRdb's copy, which holds only in-frame ones; the method was immunoSEQ multiplex PCR. The sample has about 40,000 clones; approximately 85% are singletons. Time point: peripheral blood 6 weeks after treatment start. Specimen: PBMCs, collected around atezolizumab (anti-PD-L1) treatment. These receptors were collected from an older man with urothelial cancer.

The genes are TRBV6-1 and TRBJ1-2, with a tentative D call TRBD1 (5 bases). Germline V gene sequence: CDR1 MNHNS, CDR2 SASEGT. Between the trimmed V and J ends, which lost 1 base and 7 bases, there was a span of 16 bases. This CDR3 has 15 amino acids. The CDR3 DNA is TGTGCCAGCAGTGAAGGTTGGGCAGGGAAGGTTGGCTACACCTTC. Translated, it gives CASSEGWAGKVGYTF.

This chain links TRBV28 with TRBJ1-1, with D perhaps TRBD1 (5 bases). The CDR3 is made up of 15 amino acids. V shed 6 bases and J shed 2 bases, with 16 bases lying between them. Germline lookup yields CDR1 MDHEN and CDR2 SYDVKM. The CDR3 loop reads CASRGGGDVNTEAFF. DNA for the CDR3: TGTGCCAGCAGGGGGGGAGGAGACGTAAACACTGAAGCTTTCTTT.

The V gene is TRBV5-1, the J gene TRBJ2-5; 7 bases agree with TRBD1. CDR1 SGHRS and CDR2 YFSETQ come from the germline V gene. V shed 3 bases, J shed 5 bases, and the junction held 7 bases outside the gene matches. The CDR3 totals 14 residues. In DNA, the CDR3 is TGCGCCAGCAGCTCTCTAAGACAGGGTGAGACCCAGTACTTC. Translation: CASSSLRQGETQYF.

The chain recombines TRBV18 with TRBJ2-7, with 7 bases fitting TRBD1. Trimming at V came to 2 bases and at J to 6 bases, leaving 4 bases not matched to a gene. Germline V gene sequence: CDR1 KGHSH, CDR2 LQKENI. This CDR3 has 13 residues. Written as DNA, the CDR3 is TGTGCCAGCTCACCAGACAGGGATCGCGAGCAGTACTTC. It specifies CASSPDRDREQYF.

In DNA form, the CDR3 reads TGCGCCAGCAGTCTCTTGGCGTCAGGGAACACTGAAGCTTTCTTT. Translating it yields CASSLLASGNTEAFF. The chain has TRBV5-1 and TRBJ1-1; D is uncertain. The CDR3 loop spans 15 amino acids. Germline V gives CDR1 SGHRS, CDR2 YFSETQ. The V and J ends lost 5 bases and 1 base respectively, with 15 bases between them.

This clone was counted once. V and J are TRBV6-1 and TRBJ2-1; the D is unclear. The CDR3 runs 12 residues. The V end was cut by 6 bases, the J end by 7 bases, with 10 bases between. Per germline, CDR1 MNHNS and CDR2 SASEGT. This chain's CDR3 is CASRTDWNEQFF. Here the CDR3 DNA reads TGTGCCAGCAGGACTGATTGGAATGAGCAGTTCTTC.

The gene calls are TRBV5-1 and TRBJ1-5, with unresolved D. CDR1 is SGHRS, CDR2 YFSETQ, per germline. Trimming pared 4 bases from V and 0 bases from J, leaving 11 bases between. There are 15 residues in the CDR3. CDR3 nucleotides: TGCGCCAGCAGCCCCCTCGGTGCTAGCAATCAGCCCCAGCATTTT. The encoded protein is CASSPLGASNQPQHF.

The chain has TRBV7-8 and TRBJ1-1, with D uncertain. Germline V gene sequence: CDR1 SGHVS, CDR2 FQNEAQ. Trimming stripped 1 base from V and 1 base from J, with 7 bases between. The CDR3 extends over 14 amino acids. The CDR3 region is CASSLVSGNTEAFF. The CDR3, as DNA: TGTGCCAGCAGCTTAGTCTCAGGGAACACTGAAGCTTTCTTT.

The V and J genes are TRBV19 and TRBJ1-5; 8 nucleotides match TRBD1. The germline gives CDR1 LNHDA, CDR2 SQIVND (reference sequence). With V trimmed by 0 bases and J by 4 bases, 5 bases remained unmatched. The length of the CDR3 is 16 residues. The CDR3 DNA reads TGTGCCAGTAGTATAGACGCAGGGGGCGTGAATCAGCCCCAGCATTTT. As protein: CASSIDAGGVNQPQHF.

The chain uses TRBV7-6 and TRBJ1-2; 7 nucleotides align to TRBD1. The germline CDR1 and CDR2 sequences are SGHVS and FNYEAQ. CDR3 length: 13 amino acids. Losses at the gene ends were 1 base for V and 5 bases for J; bases not matched to a gene: 1. CDR3 sequence (DNA): TGTGCCAGCAGCTTAGACAGGGGATATGGCTACACCTTC. Translation gives CASSLDRGYGYTF. Full variable domain (outside the CDR3, taken from reference TRBV7-6 and TRBJ1-2): GAGVSQSPRYKVTKRGQDVALRCDPISGHVSLYWYRQALGQGPEFLTYFNYEAQQDKSGLPNDRFSAERPEGSISTLTIQRTEQRDSAMYRCASSLDRGYGYTFGSGTRLTVV.

This clone was seen only a few times. J is TRBJ1-1 and V is TRBV18; D perhaps matches TRBD1 (6 bases). The V gene's germline CDR1 is KGHSH and CDR2 LQKENI. V was shortened by 3 bases and J by 3 bases, with 11 bases between the two germline ends. The CDR3 is 14 amino acids. The CDR3 DNA reads TGTGCCAGCTCACCGACGGACAGTTACACTGAAGCTTTCTTT. Translation gives CASSPTDSYTEAFF.

This rearrangement joins TRBV28 to TRBJ2-1; 8 nucleotides line up with TRBD1. Germline trimming cut 6 bases from V and 6 bases from J; bases unmatched to any gene: 10. The length of the CDR3 is 15 residues. Germline CDR1 and CDR2: MDHEN and SYDVKM. The CDR3 loop reads CASSPNRGAVNEQFF. The CDR3 DNA sequence: TGTGCCAGCAGCCCCAACAGGGGGGCGGTCAATGAGCAGTTCTTC.

This chain uses TRBV6-4 with TRBJ2-1, with TRBD1 matching over 10 bases. With 2 bases clipped from V and 7 bases from J, the junction kept 5 bases outside the gene matches. CDR1 is MRHNA, CDR2 SNTAGT, per germline. The CDR3 extends over 15 amino acids. This chain's CDR3 is CASSDETGGRNEQFF. CDR3 nucleotides: TGTGCCAGCAGTGACGAGACAGGGGGCAGGAATGAGCAGTTCTTC.

In its sample, this clone was seen a few times. The genes are TRBV1 and TRBJ2-2; the table's D call TRBD1 went unverified against the DNA. TRBV1 is given as a pseudogene. The CDR3 covers 15 residues. The CDR3 bases are TGCACCAGCAGCCAAGAGGGCGCGAACACCGGGGAGCTGTTTTTT. Its protein is CTSSQEGANTGELFF.

The gene calls are TRBV16 and TRBJ2-3; 8 bases match TRBD1. The CDR3 has 17 amino acids. CDR1 and CDR2 from the germline V gene are KGHSY and FQNENV. The junction had 7 bases not matched to a gene; V was cut back by 1 base and J by 1 base. The CDR3, as DNA: TGTGCCAGCAGCCAATGGTTACCGGGACAGGGCACAGATACGCAGTATTTT. It encodes CASSQWLPGQGTDTQYF.

The V call is TRBV27, the J call TRBJ2-7, with TRBD1 identical over 12 bases. The CDR3 spans 14 residues. Germline assignment: CDR1 MNHEY and CDR2 SMNVEV (reference sequence). The ends lost 6 bases at V and 7 bases at J; junction bases unmatched: 7. DNA for the CDR3: TGTGCCAGCAGCCGGGACAGGGGGCAGGGGGAGCAGTACTTC. Translating gives CASSRDRGQGEQYF.

This clone was detected only a few times. The chain combines TRBV2 with TRBJ2-7, with unresolved D. V was pared by 3 bases and J by 2 bases, with 8 bases between. CDR3 length: 13 amino acids. From germline, CDR1 is SNHLY and CDR2 FYNNEI. In nucleotides, the CDR3 is TGTGCCAGCAGTGAGTACAGAACCTACGAGCAGTACTTC. Amino acid sequence: CASSEYRTYEQYF.

This chain joins TRBV7-3 and TRBJ2-3; TRBD2 aligns across 7 bases. This CDR3 contains 15 residues. Germline trimming cut 4 bases from V and 6 bases from J; bases unmatched to any gene: 10. Germline assignment: CDR1 SGHTA and CDR2 FQGTGA. CDR3 sequence reads: CASSYIAGARDTQYF. The CDR3 DNA reads TGTGCCAGCAGCTACATTGCGGGAGCTCGGGATACGCAGTATTTT.

The chain is built from TRBV6-1 and TRBJ1-4; D remains ambiguous. From germline, CDR1 is MNHNS and CDR2 SASEGT. Trimming cost V 7 bases and J 4 bases, with 13 bases left between them. The CDR3 loop spans 14 amino acids. CDR3 in DNA: TGTGCCAGCAACCGAAGAAGCTTTAATGAAAAACTGTTTTTT. This translates into CASNRRSFNEKLFF.

V gene TRBV5-1 combines with J gene TRBJ2-7; 8 bases are shared with TRBD1. Trimming at V came to 2 bases and at J to 4 bases, leaving 5 bases not matched to a gene. Germline CDR1 and CDR2: SGHRS and YFSETQ. The CDR3 is 14 amino acids. The CDR3 DNA is TGCGCCAGCAGCTTCTGGAGACAGGGGTACGAGCAGTACTTC. It codes for CASSFWRQGYEQYF. Full variable domain (missing parts from reference TRBV5-1 and TRBJ2-7): KAGVTQTPRYLIKTRGQQVTLSCSPISGHRSVSWYQQTPGQGLQFLFEYFSETQRNKGNFPGRFSGRQFSNSRSEMNVSTLELGDSALYLCASSFWRQGYEQYFGPGTRLTVT.

The sample holds a few counts of this clone. The J gene is TRBJ2-7, the V gene TRBV11-2; 11 bases agree with TRBD2. Losses at the gene ends were 5 bases for V and 0 bases for J; bases not matched to a gene: 15. The CDR3 is made up of 19 amino acids. Germline CDR1 reads SGHAT; CDR2 reads FQNNGV. The chain's CDR3 is CASSPGRTTSGGISYEQYF. In nucleotides, the CDR3 is TGTGCCAGCAGCCCCGGCCGGACTACTAGCGGGGGTATCTCCTACGAGCAGTACTTC.

In this sample, this clone turned up a few times. The chain couples TRBV2 to TRBJ1-1; D perhaps matches TRBD1 (5 bases). V lost 7 bases, J lost 10 bases, and 19 bases lay in between. This CDR3 has 13 amino acids. In germline, CDR1 is SNHLY, CDR2 FYNNEI. CDR3 sequence (DNA): TGTGCCAGCACCCCGAATGGGGGGTTAGGAGCTTTCTTT. Translating gives CASTPNGGLGAFF.

This rearrangement joins TRBV29-1 to TRBJ1-2; D may be TRBD1 (6 bases). Germline V gene data show CDR1 as SQVTM and CDR2 as ANQGSEA. Trimming cost V 4 bases and J 0 bases, with 12 bases left between them. CDR3 size: 14 residues. CDR3 in DNA: TGCAGCGTTGGGCCAGGGACAACTAACTATGGCTACACCTTC. This translates into CSVGPGTTNYGYTF.

The chain uses TRBV7-9 and TRBJ2-7; D unclear. Trimming pared 0 bases from V and 2 bases from J, leaving 8 bases between. Germline V gene sequence: CDR1 SEHNR, CDR2 FQNEAQ (reference sequence). CDR3 length: 14 amino acids. CDR3 nucleotide sequence: TGTGCCAGCAGCTTAGCGGGCAGCACCTACGAGCAGTACTTC. Protein: CASSLAGSTYEQYF. The variable domain in full, completed from reference TRBV7-9 and TRBJ2-7, reads DTGVSQNPRHKITKRGQNVTFRCDPISEHNRLYWYRQTLGQGPEFLTYFQNEAQLEKSRLLSDRFSAERPKGSFSTLEIQRTEQGDSAMYLCASSLAGSTYEQYFGPGTRLTVT.

This chain connects TRBV18 to TRBJ2-7, with D possibly being TRBD2 (5 bases). Deletions cut 1 base from V and 7 bases from J, with 17 bases between. This CDR3 spans 15 amino acids. The germline CDR1 and CDR2 sequences are KGHSH and LQKENI. The CDR3 region has the DNA TGTGCCAGCTCACCACGAAGGGTCGACGGGGAGGAGCAGTACTTC. Translated, it gives CASSPRRVDGEEQYF.

The V gene is TRBV19, the J gene TRBJ2-2, with D maybe TRBD1 (5 bases). Germline CDR1 reads LNHDA; CDR2 reads SQIVND (reference sequence). Trimming removed 10 bases at V and 0 bases at J, with 12 bases between. The CDR3 covers 14 residues. The CDR3 DNA sequence: TGTGCCATTCGAGCAGGGTCGAACACCGGGGAGCTGTTTTTT. Its translation: CAIRAGSNTGELFF.